This T cell receptor beta chain was identified in a study of cytomegalovirus exposure and HLA in healthy donors (dated by TCRdb to about 2017). General notes on the study: An earlier analysis of several hundred of the donors reported 276 Gb of sequence data and 95 million to 130 million unique TCR beta sequences obtained from approximately 180 million T cells. About 300 gigabases of sequencing data and around 85 million unique TCR sequences made up an early release that covered several hundred HLA-typed donors. Of the approximately 400 genotyped donors, less than 85% were placed in the genetic ancestry cluster associated with self-reported Caucasian donors. The study was designed to test whether signatures of past pathogen exposure could be identified by cataloging public T cell receptors. The study used immunosequencing to profile the T cell repertoires of under 700 subjects and linked those repertoires to cytomegalovirus serostatus. In addition to the first cohort of 666 subjects, a separate validation cohort of 130 or so different subjects was used. To predict cytomegalovirus infection status, the study brought together high-throughput TCR immunosequencing, statistical association of individual TCRs with disease status, and machine learning. A later analysis re-examined previously published TCR beta repertoires from roughly 720 donors and added high-resolution HLA genotyping to investigate patterns of TCR occurrence. The later analysis used no new phenotypic data to find candidate immune exposures, relying instead on TCR beta sequences and their occurrence across donors. An earlier analysis of fewer than 750 of the donors used high-throughput TCR beta sequencing to judge whether each TCR beta V gene segment behaved as functional or pseudogenic. Donor age, sex, ethnicity and CMV serostatus were compiled alongside the repertoire data. Genome-wide SNP genotypes for about 65% of the roughly 700 donors were used in a later genetic analysis, which treated that subset as a discovery cohort. All discovery cohort repertoires had been generated on a single sequencing platform. HLA typing covered class I and class II loci at four-digit resolution. Typing coverage differed by locus: A, B, C, DRB1 and DQB1 were typed in about 620-630 donors, DQA1 in about 500, DPA1 in around 580, and DPB1 in around 440. Roughly five DR-DQ haplotypes were handled as single units for association and clustering, since linkage in the cohort was strong. On average, around 240,000 unique TCR beta nucleotide sequences were sequenced per donor among 398 genotyped donors of the cohort, with roughly 18% of those sequences being non-productive. On the study overall, not on this receptor specifically: The presence/absence analyses assumed that sequencing depth was roughly uniform across donors, and that assumption may not be true. Across donors, most TCR sequences were observed very rarely, whereas some public TCRs were present in many individuals. Correlated functional status among segregating V segments might reflect linkage disequilibrium, but an unknown experimental factor could not be ruled out. A further reported finding was that TCR beta sequences accurately predicted the HLA-A and HLA-B alleles for most subjects in the first cohort. For the cohort, immune exposure information was limited to CMV serostatus. According to a later analysis, TCR association rates differed among HLA loci, with DRB1 alleles showing the most associated TCRs and HLA-C alleles showing the fewest. The 87-base-pair reads could not distinguish some IMGT-functional V segments, including TRBV6-2 and TRBV6-3, so those segments were excluded. According to a later analysis, most CMV-associated TCR beta chains appeared to be HLA-restricted, and the HLA associations seemed to be driven largely by CMV exposure. Because counts were too low, some 17 rarely observed V segments, including chromosome 9 orphons, were excluded from the earlier analysis of fewer than 650 of the donors. The classifier was reported to diagnose cytomegalovirus status with high specificity and sensitivity in both the original cohort and the validation cohort. In this cohort, only TCR beta chains were sequenced, and detectable features were limited by the absence of alpha or paired-chain data. According to a later genetic analysis, donors in an Asian-associated ancestry cluster had fewer N-insertions in productive TCRs than the approximately 630-donor mean. According to the authors, the approach could potentially be generalized to other disease states and immunological phenotypes. HLA typing was unavailable for some donors at each locus, so association tests used only the typed subset. In a later analysis, HLA-associated TCR beta chains were found to be more clonally expanded and to have lower generation probabilities than equally common non-associated chains. In a later analysis, 16,951 TCR beta sequences were associated with specific HLA alleles at a false discovery rate of 0.05. An association between a missense DCLRE1C variant and V-gene and J-gene trimming of TCR beta chains was found in a later genetic analysis and replicated in an independent cohort. A total of fewer than 200 TCR beta chains were listed by the study as associated with cytomegalovirus. In an earlier analysis of around 600 of the donors, most TCR beta V segments were observed in productive rearrangements about 87% or about 30% of the time, broadly matching IMGT annotations. Several of the top co-occurrence clusters appeared to be linked to parvovirus B19, influenza, CMV and Epstein-Barr virus, according to a later analysis. When HLA alleles, especially DR and DQ, strongly co-occurred, attributing TCR associations to individual alleles was difficult. The sequencing pipeline was judged likely to have produced a cluster of highly shared sequence variants as a technical artifact. Three of the identified cytomegalovirus-associated TCR beta chains were confirmed in vitro to be specific for cytomegalovirus antigens.

Receptor amplification or capture employed the immunoSEQ multiplex PCR assay. The multiplex PCR relied on a mix of 60 forward primers for TCR Vbeta segments and 13 reverse primers for TCR Jbeta segments. The CDR3 region of rearranged TCR beta genes was amplified from genomic DNA with a multiplex PCR assay. Amplified TCR beta libraries were sequenced as 87-base-pair reads on the Illumina HiSeq System. Concerning the study's data processing: A later analysis tallied roughly 80 million unique TCR beta chains across the 666 repertoires, and some 10 million of those chains were shared by two or more donors. A nearest-neighbor algorithm error-corrected the raw reads and collapsed the reads into unique sequences, merging closely related sequences to remove PCR and sequencing errors. Alignment of CDR3 sequences to IMGT reference sequences was used to assign V, D and J gene segments. Each retained sequence needed at least a six-nucleotide match to both a V gene segment and a J gene segment. A rearrangement counted as productive if the CDR3 had no stop codons and remained in frame with V and J, and every other rearrangement counted as non-productive. Following IMGT convention, CDR3 was defined as the stretch from the second conserved V-encoded cysteine up to the conserved J-encoded phenylalanine. The earlier analysis of about 640 of the donors excluded any sequence lacking an unambiguous match to a single V gene segment. An earlier analysis of just under 600 of the donors called V segments functional above 56.7% productive rearrangements and segregating when the between-donor standard deviation exceeded 5%. To diagnose cytomegalovirus status from the catalog of TCR beta chain sequences, a statistical classification framework was built. V and J gene assignment, in a later analysis, came from comparing TCR nucleotide sequences with IMGT/GENE-DB human TR gene sequences. In a later analysis, CDR3 sequences and most-parsimonious VDJ recombination scenarios were assigned using the TCRdist pipeline. A later analysis defined each TCR beta chain by its CDR3 amino acid sequence plus V-gene family, and excluded reads lacking a unique V-gene family. As a way to deal with suspected cross-contamination and a sequencing artifact, a later analysis dropped approximately 570 nucleotide sequences that were highly shared and had low generation probability. In a later analysis, a clonal expansion index was calculated for each public chain from normalized within-repertoire ranks of inferred template counts. In a later analysis, generation probabilities were computed with a VDJ recombination model fitted to out-of-frame rearrangements, and the resulting probabilities were checked against IGoR. In a later analysis, TCR-TCR, TCR-HLA and TCR-CMV co-occurrence was scored with hypergeometric tests, and a repertoire-size bias correction was applied to TCR pairs. False discovery rates were estimated in a later analysis by permuting HLA or CMV assignments 20 times. In a later analysis, co-occurring TCRs were grouped using DBSCAN, with TCRdist sequence similarity added in when clustering inside HLA-allele-positive subsets. Repertoires with fewer than 30,000 or more than 120,000 public chains, plus five repertoires with anomalous nucleotide sharing, were excluded from co-occurrence clustering. What TCRdb holds here is the immuneACCESS table cut down to in-frame rearrangements. Part of the clones is not present; checked against another copy, under half of the missing clones reflect an unresolved V gene, and the others are unexplained. The V and J calls and the clone size are those of that table, but D and trimming were determined from the DNA. For this sample there are about 180,000 clones; around 77% appear just once. Roughly 2% of the sample lies in the top ten.

The cohort consisted of some 670 healthy bone marrow donors. All cohort members were sampled while nominally healthy, although unrecorded immune exposures were likely present. The donor tested CMV seronegative and was one of the 352 seronegative cohort members. Every donor gave a peripheral blood sample, and the peripheral blood mononuclear cells from that sample were used for TCR beta sequencing. Genomic DNA was extracted from the blood cell samples with the Qiagen DNeasy Blood Extraction Kit. Concerning this clone itself: Its antigen is currently not known. No base quality information exists; no much larger clone differs at one position.

Trimming leaves V shorter by 6 bases and J shorter by 7 bases, with the junction holding 12 bases beyond the gene matches. From the cysteine up to the phenylalanine, the CDR3 has a length of 15 residues. Of all the DNA, just the CDR3 is kept, 45 bases in frame from base 1. The germline V gene specifies SNHLY as CDR1 and FYNNEI as CDR2. The sample taken for sequencing was PBMCs. The sequence links TRBV2 to TRBJ1-1, and TRBD1 aligns with 9 junction nucleotides. This sequence was found in a young woman in good health and CMV-seronegative. The encoded CDR3 is CASSFSVPGQGEAFF. The nucleotide sequence is TGTGCCAGCAGCTTCTCCGTACCGGGACAGGGTGAAGCTTTCTTT.